Sequencing of this TCR beta chain was carried out in a study of tumor-infiltrating lymphocytes in localized non-small cell lung cancer. In the study overall: Tumor tissue and non-adjacent uninvolved lung came from each patient.

A word on this clone: Its target is not known.

Using immunoSEQ multiplex PCR, the repertoire was profiled, and TCRdb retains in-frame clones only, with some absent. Of 9,000 to 10,000 clones listed, more than 75% were seen once; the top ten hold just over 9.5%. Regarding the study as a whole: T-cell fraction did not differ between immunotypes IM1 and IM2.

V lost 2 bases and J 3 bases, leaving 3 bases between the germline ends. Germline CDR1 reads SGHDT; CDR2 reads YYEEEE. The CDR3 contains 11 residues. The sequenced sample was lung tumor tissue. The receptor comes from a human donor with non-small cell lung cancer. The rearrangement uses TRBV5-6 and TRBJ2-7; no reliable D call. This CDR3 reads CASSLNYEQYF. The CDR3 DNA follows: TGTGCCAGCAGCTTAAACTACGAGCAGTACTTC.